The 27 T cell receptor beta chains in this list originate from one sample, sequenced in a study of spatial heterogeneity in lung cancer. TCRdb reprocessed the 5' RACE reads via MiXCR and lists one record per CDR3 protein. This table holds about 48,000 distinct CDR3 sequences, roughly 5.2% found once. This sample's time point: sample taken at primary tumor resection. Without sorting, whole RNA was sequenced from tumor, nontumor lung or frozen PBMC. The sequencing used PBMCs, collected at surgery. These receptors originate from a male donor with early-stage non-small cell lung cancer.

Ten or more counts support this clonotype. V is TRBV5-1 and J is TRBJ2-1; TRBD2 matches at 9 bases. The germline gives CDR1 SGHRS, CDR2 YFSETQ. Trimming at V came to 1 base and at J to 4 bases, leaving 6 bases not matched to a gene. The CDR3 spans 16 residues. The CDR3 sequence: CASSLPTSGYYNEQFF. The CDR3, as DNA: TGCGCCAGCAGCTTGCCAACTAGCGGGTATTACAATGAGCAGTTCTTC.

This clonotype was detected ten times or more. The chain employs TRBV20-1 and TRBJ1-1; D unclear. CDR3 length: 12 amino acids. Germline lookup yields CDR1 DFQATT and CDR2 SNEGSKA (reference sequence). Between the trimmed V and J ends, which lost 6 bases and 5 bases, there was a span of 13 bases. The CDR3 DNA reads as TGCAGTGCCCTCAGCCCGGGTACTGAAGCTTTCTTT. Translation: CSALSPGTEAFF.

This clonotype was picked up many times. The chain recombines TRBV7-9 with TRBJ2-7, with TRBD2 as a possible D gene (6 bases). Trimming took 7 bases from V and 5 from J, leaving 30 bases between them. This CDR3 is 18 amino acids long. Germline values: CDR1 SEHNR, CDR2 FQNEAQ (reference sequence). This chain's CDR3 is CASIPSGRFRENLDEQYF. The CDR3 DNA sequence: TGTGCCAGCATCCCATCGGGACGCTTTCGGGAGAACCTCGACGAGCAGTACTTC.

To note about this clonotype: This may come from a read error, since a much larger clone is one base off. The rearrangement links TRBV5-7 to TRBJ2-7, with unresolved D. TRBV5-7 is labeled an ORF, and its function is uncertain. CDR3 length: 11 amino acids. In DNA, the CDR3 is TGTGTCAGCAGCAGTAGAAACGAGCAGTACTTC. It encodes CVSSSRNEQYF.

This clonotype has ten or more counts. This chain joins TRBV5-1 and TRBJ2-5, with D maybe TRBD2 (6 bases). The CDR3 length is 13 residues. V lost 5 bases and J lost 4, with 12 bases in between. CDR1 is SGHRS and CDR2 is YFSETQ in the germline V gene. CDR3 nucleotides: TGCGCCAGCAGTTCAGGGAGGAGAGAGACCCAGTACTTC. Its protein is CASSSGRRETQYF.

This clonotype occurred many times. The V and J genes are TRBV7-2 and TRBJ2-5; TRBD2 is a possible D gene (7 bases). CDR3 length equals 16 residues. V was clipped by 2 bases and J by 2 bases, with 15 bases between them. Germline values: CDR1 SGHTA, CDR2 FQGNSA. The CDR3 loop reads CASSLNRGGSQETQYF. CDR3 coding DNA: TGTGCCAGCAGCTTAAATAGGGGGGGTTCGCAAGAGACCCAGTACTTC.

This rearrangement joins TRBV3-1 to TRBJ2-4, with a possible D match to TRBD1 (5 bases). The CDR3 has 15 residues. The ends were cut back, 1 base at V and 7 bases at J, with 14 bases in the middle. Germline loops: CDR1 LGHDT, CDR2 YNNKEL (reference sequence). The CDR3 nucleotides read TGTGCCAGCAGCCAAGGGACATTCAAGGGCAACATTCAGTACTTC. Amino acids: CASSQGTFKGNIQYF.

The chain uses TRBV7-9 and TRBJ1-4; unclear D gene. V was clipped by 1 base and J by 0 bases, with 9 bases between them. CDR1 and CDR2 from the germline V gene are SEHNR and FQNEAQ (reference sequence). CDR3 length: 16 residues. In DNA, the CDR3 is TGTGCCAGCAGCTTAGACCAGCTAGCAACTAATGAAAAACTGTTTTTT. Amino acids: CASSLDQLATNEKLFF.

This clonotype has a single count. The chain carries TRBV28 and TRBJ2-7; weak D call: TRBD1 (6 bases). V lost 4 bases and J 4 bases, leaving 11 bases between the germline ends. This CDR3 is 13 amino acids long. Germline values: CDR1 MDHEN, CDR2 SYDVKM. The CDR3 sequence: CASSSGQSYEQYF. CDR3 in DNA: TGTGCCAGCAGTTCAGGACAGTCATACGAGCAGTACTTC.

This clonotype has ten or more counts. The J gene is TRBJ1-2, the V gene TRBV5-1; D is possibly TRBD1 (5 bases). The germline CDR1 and CDR2 sequences are SGHRS and YFSETQ. The CDR3 is 14 residues long. V was trimmed by 9 bases and J by 1 base, leaving 16 bases between them. CDR3 DNA: TGCGCCACCACCCGGGGGAACAATAACTATGGCTACACCTTC. Its translation is CATTRGNNNYGYTF.

This clonotype showed up many times. The V gene is TRBV3-1, the J gene TRBJ2-1, with 8 bases aligning to TRBD1. The junction had 4 bases not matched to a gene; V was cut back by 0 bases and J by 6 bases. The CDR3 runs 15 residues. The V gene's germline CDR1 is LGHDT and CDR2 YNNKEL (reference sequence). In nucleotides, the CDR3 is TGTGCCAGCAGCCAAGATCACAGGGGGTCCAATGAGCAGTTCTTC. Amino acid sequence: CASSQDHRGSNEQFF.

This clonotype was found many times. At one end, the junction sequence differs from germline, possibly due to a read error. The chain is built from TRBV7-2 and TRBJ2-1; D is unclear. Germline-derived CDR1 and CDR2 are SGHTA and FQGNSA. The CDR3 runs to 14 residues. The CDR3 loop reads CASTLGISVNEQFF. In nucleotides, the CDR3 is TGTGCCAGCACCTTAGGAATCTCCGTGAATGAGCAGTTCTTC. Filled out from reference TRBV7-2 and TRBJ2-1, the complete variable domain reads GAGVSQSPSNKVTEKGKDVELRCDPISGHTALYWYRQSLGQGLEFLIYFQGNSAPDKSGLPSDRFSAERTGGSVSTLTIQRTQQEDSAVYLCASTLGISVNEQFFGPGTRLTVL.

This CDR3 is CASTLGQLYEQYF. The CDR3 nucleotides read TGTGCCAGCACCCTGGGACAGCTCTACGAGCAGTACTTC. The chain employs TRBV6-6 and TRBJ2-7, with 7 bases lining up with TRBD1. Looked up from germline, CDR1 is MNHNY and CDR2 is SVGAGI (reference sequence). Losses at the gene ends were 7 bases for V and 3 bases for J; bases not matched to a gene: 6. This CDR3 has 13 residues.

This clonotype was counted ten times or more. The rearrangement uses TRBV7-9 and TRBJ2-1, with D perhaps matching TRBD1 (6 bases). Germline CDR1 reads SEHNR; CDR2 reads FQNEAQ (reference sequence). The CDR3 is 12 amino acids. Trimming took off 5 bases at V and 6 bases at J, with 8 bases between the two ends. Here the CDR3 DNA reads TGTGCCAGCAGCCCACAGGGCAATGAGCAGTTCTTC. Residues: CASSPQGNEQFF.

This clonotype occurred many times. This rearrangement joins TRBV12-3 or TRBV12-4 to TRBJ2-1; no definite D call. Between the trimmed V and J ends, which lost 9 bases and 5 bases, there was a span of 11 bases. The CDR3 runs to 12 residues. The CDR3 loop reads CASMRHNNEQFF. In nucleotides, the CDR3 is TGTGCCAGTATGCGACACAACAATGAGCAGTTCTTC.

This clonotype was recorded a few times. This CDR3 reads CASSFRDVAGELFF. In DNA form, the CDR3 reads TGTGCCAGCAGCTTCCGGGACGTGGCCGGGGAGCTGTTTTTT. V gene TRBV7-8 combines with J gene TRBJ2-2; D is perhaps TRBD1 or TRBD2 (5 bases each). Germline V gives CDR1 SGHVS, CDR2 FQNEAQ. Trimming removed 3 bases from V and 6 bases from J, with 11 bases in between. This CDR3 region has 14 residues.

This clonotype was recorded at least ten times. The chain links TRBV7-3 to TRBJ2-1, with TRBD1 as a possible D gene (6 bases). This CDR3 comprises 13 residues. Germline assignment: CDR1 SGHTA and CDR2 FQGTGA. Trimming removed 5 bases from V and 4 bases from J, with 9 bases in between. The CDR3 coding sequence is TGTGCCAGCAGCCGACAGGCGTACAATGAGCAGTTCTTC. This sequence encodes CASSRQAYNEQFF.

With regard to this clonotype: A clone one base away is much larger, so this may be a read error. V usage is TRBV7-3 and J usage is TRBJ2-3, with D perhaps matching TRBD2 (6 bases). The CDR3 is made up of 15 amino acids. Germline loops: CDR1 SGHTA, CDR2 FQGTGA. The CDR3 sequence: CVSSLIGGMADTQYF. Written as DNA, the CDR3 is TGTGTCAGCAGCTTAATCGGCGGGATGGCAGATACGCAGTATTTT.

The J gene is TRBJ2-5, the V gene TRBV24-1, with TRBD2 identical over 12 bases. Germline V gene sequence: CDR1 KGHDR, CDR2 SFDVKD. Trimming at V came to 3 bases and at J to 1 base, leaving 2 bases not matched to a gene. The CDR3 is 16 amino acids. CDR3 loop: CATSDRTSGVQETQYF. CDR3 nucleotides: TGTGCCACCAGTGATCGGACTAGCGGGGTCCAAGAGACCCAGTACTTC.

This clonotype has a count of ten or more. This chain uses TRBV7-9 with TRBJ2-3; D not resolved. With 5 bases removed from V and 5 bases from J, the gap between germline ends came to 11 bases. Germline V gives CDR1 SEHNR, CDR2 FQNEAQ (reference sequence). This CDR3 comprises 13 residues. Here the CDR3 reads CASSLSMQDTQYF. The CDR3 region has the DNA TGTGCCAGCAGCCTCTCTATGCAAGATACGCAGTATTTT.

This clonotype has a count of ten or more. The genes are TRBV27 and TRBJ2-7; 7 bases fit TRBD1. The CDR3 is 14 amino acids. Trimming removed 3 bases from V and 4 bases from J; junction bases left unmatched: 6. Germline CDR1 MNHEY, CDR2 SMNVEV (reference sequence). CDR3 region: CASSFRDRRYEQYF. The CDR3 region has the DNA TGTGCCAGCAGTTTTAGGGACAGAAGATACGAGCAGTACTTC.

This clonotype was counted at least ten times. The V call is TRBV27, the J call TRBJ1-6; tentative D call: TRBD1 (5 bases). This CDR3 is built from 12 residues. The ends were cut back, 5 bases at V and 10 bases at J, with 9 bases in the middle. Looked up from germline, CDR1 is MNHEY and CDR2 is SMNVEV (reference sequence). CDR3 coding DNA: TGTGCCAGCAGTGGGGGAAGGTCACCCCTCCACTTT. Translation: CASSGGRSPLHF.

This clonotype occurred many times. The chain recombines TRBV6-6 with TRBJ2-5; tentatively, D is TRBD1 or TRBD2 (5 bases each). This CDR3 comprises 13 residues. Trimming removed 2 bases from V and 5 bases from J, with 9 bases in between. Germline assignment: CDR1 MNHNY and CDR2 SVGAGI (reference sequence). The CDR3 coding sequence is TGTGCCAGCAGTTACCGGGACGGGGAGACCCAGTACTTC. Amino acid sequence: CASSYRDGETQYF.

A remark on this clonotype: Being one base from a much bigger clone, this may be a read error. The chain joins TRBV11-2 to TRBJ2-7; 11 positions agree with TRBD1. Germline lookup yields CDR1 SGHAT and CDR2 FQNNGV. The CDR3 has 13 amino acids. CDR3 bases: TGTACCAGCAGCTTGGACAGGGGGCACGAGCAGTACTTC. It specifies CTSSLDRGHEQYF. Together with reference TRBV11-2 and TRBJ2-7, the CDR3 gives the full variable domain: EAGVAQSPRYKIIEKRQSVAFWCNPISGHATLYWYQQILGQGPKLLIQFQNNGVVDDSQLPKDRFSAERLKGVDSTLKIQPAKLEDSAVYLCTSSLDRGHEQYFGPGTRLTVT.

This clonotype was recorded many times. This chain uses TRBV2 with TRBJ1-5; D is ambiguous. Germline values: CDR1 SNHLY, CDR2 FYNNEI. This CDR3 region has 13 residues. The germline V and J ends were trimmed by 6 bases and 7 bases, with 13 bases remaining between them. Here the CDR3 reads CASRDDIGQPQHF. The DNA for the CDR3 is TGTGCCAGCAGGGATGACATTGGGCAGCCCCAGCATTTT.

This clonotype has at least ten counts. The chain combines TRBV20-1 with TRBJ2-5; 12 bases match TRBD2. The germline CDR1 and CDR2 sequences are DFQATT and SNEGSKA (reference sequence). This CDR3 comprises 12 residues. CDR3 region: CTCGLAGETQYF. The CDR3 region has the DNA TGCACTTGTGGACTAGCGGGGGAGACCCAGTACTTC.

This clonotype has just a few counts. The chain has TRBV24-1 and TRBJ2-2; D perhaps matches TRBD2 (6 bases). CDR3 length: 15 amino acids. Trimming cost V 9 bases and J 1 base, with 14 bases left between them. CDR1 and CDR2 (germline): KGHDR, SFDVKD. CDR3 DNA sequence: TGTGCCACCTCGAGGGGACTCAGGAACACCGGGGAGCTGTTTTTT. This sequence encodes CATSRGLRNTGELFF.